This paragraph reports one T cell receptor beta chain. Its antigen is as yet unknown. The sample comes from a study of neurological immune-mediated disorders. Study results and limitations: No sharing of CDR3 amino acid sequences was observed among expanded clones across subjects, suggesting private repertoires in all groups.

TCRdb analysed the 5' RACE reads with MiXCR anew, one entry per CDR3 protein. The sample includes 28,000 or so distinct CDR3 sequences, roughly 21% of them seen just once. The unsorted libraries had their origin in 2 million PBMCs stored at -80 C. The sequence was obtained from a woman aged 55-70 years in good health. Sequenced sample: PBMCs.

CDR3 loop: CAWSELGYEQYF. CDR3 coding DNA: TGTGCCTGGAGTGAGCTAGGCTACGAGCAGTACTTC. This chain links TRBV30 with TRBJ2-7; no clear D. This CDR3 is built from 12 residues. The germline V and J ends were trimmed by 1 base and 3 bases, with 7 bases remaining between them. Germline CDR1 GTSNPN, CDR2 SVGIG (reference sequence).